Here is one T cell receptor (beta chain) with its context. The sample comes from a study of blood T cell repertoires in COVID-19. As for the study in general: Samples came from the United States, Italy and Spain, spanning acute and convalescent COVID-19. Nucleic acid was either cDNA or gDNA, and it came from T cells, B-cell-depleted T cells, or PBMCs.

Germline CDR1 reads SGHRS; CDR2 reads YFSETQ. The CDR3 is 13 amino acids. V shed 7 bases and J shed 4 bases, with 13 bases lying between them. In the source study's methods: Estimates of nucleated cell counts were drawn from the amplification of reference gene primers. Assay used: immunoSEQ multiplex PCR; TCRdb lists only in-frame clones, some missing. The V and J calls and clone size are taken from that table; D and trimming were inferred from the DNA. Of about 140,000 clones listed, about three quarters were seen once; the top ten hold 3.5% to 5.5%. The chain carries TRBV5-1 and TRBJ2-3; the D is unclear. The sample comprised peripheral blood. The clonotype comes from a woman at least 80 years old with active or convalescent COVID-19. The CDR3 nucleotides are TGCGCCAGCGCCCGACTCGTGGCAGATACGCAGTATTTT. It encodes CASARLVADTQYF. Using reference TRBV5-1 and TRBJ2-3 for the parts outside the CDR3, the full variable domain is KAGVTQTPRYLIKTRGQQVTLSCSPISGHRSVSWYQQTPGQGLQFLFEYFSETQRNKGNFPGRFSGRQFSNSRSEMNVSTLELGDSALYLCASARLVADTQYFGPGTRLTVL.